The present T cell receptor beta chain was sequenced within a study of radiotherapy plus CTLA-4 blockade in lung cancer (dated by TCRdb to the late 2010s). At the level of the whole study: Objective responses occurred in 18% of enrolled patients, and 30% to 35% achieved disease control. Overall study outcomes, separate from this receptor: After treatment with radiotherapy and ipilimumab, TCR clones that came from tumors expanded in the peripheral blood. The strongest predictors of response were reported to be early dynamic shifts in blood T cell clones along with a rise in serum interferon-beta following radiation.

The study tested focal radiation therapy combined with CTLA-4 blockade (ipilimumab) in patients with chemo-refractory metastatic non-small-cell lung cancer. As for this clone: Its antigen is still unknown. The input lacks base qualities; no much larger clone sits a single base away. Other nucleotide sequences from this sample produce the same CDR3.

The protocol used for the library was the immunoSEQ multiplex PCR assay. Drawn from immuneACCESS, this table holds only the in-frame rearrangements with V and J called that TCRdb kept. Clones are partly lost; checked studies trace under half to an unresolved V gene and leave the rest unexplained. Present in this sample are 78,000 or so clones, roughly 86% of which were seen just once. The ten top clones hold just over 0.85% of the sample. The CDR1 and CDR2 encoded by the germline V gene are KGHSH and LQKENI. From V the trimming removes 3 bases and from J it removes 2 bases, while the gene matches leave 3 bases of the junction unaccounted for. The CDR3 covers 15 residues, taking in both the cysteine and the phenylalanine. The kept DNA is CDR3 alone, 45 bases in frame from the first base.

This TCR came from a human donor with non-small cell lung cancer who had stable disease on radiotherapy plus ipilimumab. The receptor chain draws on TRBV18 and TRBJ1-2; 10 central bases correspond to TRBD1. This material consisted of peripheral blood, taken from a patient treated with radiotherapy plus ipilimumab. The encoded CDR3 is CASSPPGQGNYGYTF. In nucleotides, the sequence is TGTGCCAGCTCACCTCCGGGACAGGGGAACTATGGCTACACCTTC.